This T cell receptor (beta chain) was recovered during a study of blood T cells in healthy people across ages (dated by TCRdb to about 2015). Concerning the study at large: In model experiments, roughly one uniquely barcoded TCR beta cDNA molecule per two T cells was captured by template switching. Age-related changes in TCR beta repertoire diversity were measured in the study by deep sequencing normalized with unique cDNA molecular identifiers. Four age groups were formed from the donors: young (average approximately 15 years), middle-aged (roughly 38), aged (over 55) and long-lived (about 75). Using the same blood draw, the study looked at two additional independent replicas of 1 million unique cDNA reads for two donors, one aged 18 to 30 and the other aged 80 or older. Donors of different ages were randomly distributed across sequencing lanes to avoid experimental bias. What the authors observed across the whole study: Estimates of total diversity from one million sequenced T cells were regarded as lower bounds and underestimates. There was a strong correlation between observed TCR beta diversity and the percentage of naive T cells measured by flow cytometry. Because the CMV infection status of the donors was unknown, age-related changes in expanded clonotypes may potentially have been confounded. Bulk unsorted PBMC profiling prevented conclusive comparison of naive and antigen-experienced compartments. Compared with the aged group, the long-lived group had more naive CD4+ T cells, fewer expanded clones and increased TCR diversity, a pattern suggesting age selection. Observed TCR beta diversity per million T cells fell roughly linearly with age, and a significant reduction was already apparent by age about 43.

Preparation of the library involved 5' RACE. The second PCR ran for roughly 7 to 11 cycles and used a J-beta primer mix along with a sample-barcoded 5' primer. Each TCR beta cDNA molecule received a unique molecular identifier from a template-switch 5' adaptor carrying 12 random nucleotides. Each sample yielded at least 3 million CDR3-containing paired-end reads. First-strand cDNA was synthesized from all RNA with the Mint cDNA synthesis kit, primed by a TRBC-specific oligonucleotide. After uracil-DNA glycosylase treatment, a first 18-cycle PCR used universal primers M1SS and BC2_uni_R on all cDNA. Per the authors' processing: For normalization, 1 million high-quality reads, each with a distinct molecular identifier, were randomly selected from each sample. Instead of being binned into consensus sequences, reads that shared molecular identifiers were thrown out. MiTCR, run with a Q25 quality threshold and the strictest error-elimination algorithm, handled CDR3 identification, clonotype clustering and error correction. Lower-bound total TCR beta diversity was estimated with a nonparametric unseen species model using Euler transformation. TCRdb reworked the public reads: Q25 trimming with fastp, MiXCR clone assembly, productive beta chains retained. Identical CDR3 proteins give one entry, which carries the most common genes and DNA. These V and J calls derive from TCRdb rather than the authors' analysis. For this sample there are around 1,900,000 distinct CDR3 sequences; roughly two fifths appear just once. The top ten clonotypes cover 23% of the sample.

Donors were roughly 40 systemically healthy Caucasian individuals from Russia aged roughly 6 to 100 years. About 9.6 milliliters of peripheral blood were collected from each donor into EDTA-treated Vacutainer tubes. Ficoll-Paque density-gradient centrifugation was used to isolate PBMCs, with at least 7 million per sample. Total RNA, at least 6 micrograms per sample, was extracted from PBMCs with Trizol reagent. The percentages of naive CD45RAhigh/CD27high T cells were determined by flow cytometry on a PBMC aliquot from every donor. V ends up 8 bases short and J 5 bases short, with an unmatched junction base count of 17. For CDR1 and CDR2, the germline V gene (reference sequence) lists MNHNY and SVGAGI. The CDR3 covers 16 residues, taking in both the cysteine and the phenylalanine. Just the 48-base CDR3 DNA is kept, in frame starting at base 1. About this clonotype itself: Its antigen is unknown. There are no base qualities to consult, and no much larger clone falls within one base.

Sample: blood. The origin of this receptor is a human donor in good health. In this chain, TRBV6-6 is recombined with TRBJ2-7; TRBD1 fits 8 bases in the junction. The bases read TGTGCCAGCCATTTCATGGCCGGGACAGGCGACGACGAGCAGTACTTC. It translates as CASHFMAGTGDDEQYF.